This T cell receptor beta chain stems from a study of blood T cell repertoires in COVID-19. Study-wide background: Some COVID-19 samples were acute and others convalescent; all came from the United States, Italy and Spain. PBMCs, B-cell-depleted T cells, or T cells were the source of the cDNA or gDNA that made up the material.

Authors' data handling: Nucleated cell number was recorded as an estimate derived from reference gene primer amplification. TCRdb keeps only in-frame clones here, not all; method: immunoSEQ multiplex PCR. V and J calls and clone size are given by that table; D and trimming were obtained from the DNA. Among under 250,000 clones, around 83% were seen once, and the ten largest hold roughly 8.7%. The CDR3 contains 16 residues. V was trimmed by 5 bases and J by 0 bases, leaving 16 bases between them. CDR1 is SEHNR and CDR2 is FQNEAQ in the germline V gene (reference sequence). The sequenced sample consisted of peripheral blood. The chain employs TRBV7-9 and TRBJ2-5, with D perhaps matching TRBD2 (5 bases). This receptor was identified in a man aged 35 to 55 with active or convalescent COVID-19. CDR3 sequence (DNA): TGTGCCAGCAGCGAGGATCGGACTTCGTACCAAGAGACCCAGTACTTC. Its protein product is CASSEDRTSYQETQYF.